Listed below are T cell receptor beta chains from one sample, sequenced in a study of lymphopenia after photon versus proton radiotherapy. Here immunoSEQ multiplex PCR was the method, and the copy in TCRdb shows in-frame clones only, minus some. Of some 170,000 clones listed, about nine tenths are singletons. Here the sequenced sample was peripheral blood, taken from a patient treated with photon-based radiotherapy. The receptors originated from a man between 45 and 60 years old with gastric cancer. Each CDR3 is given with its conserved first and last residue. The D gene is left open where the match is weak. Rows may omit the clone size; those that give it use once, few, many or a size class.

CDR3aa | CDR3nt | v_gene | d_gene | abundance | j_gene
CASSTPPTGSSTGELFF | TGTGCCAGTAGTACCCCCCCGACAGGGTCATCCACCGGGGAGCTGTTTTTT | TRBV19 | TRBD1 | . | TRBJ2-2
CASSKETGSVGTQHF | TGTGCCAGCAGCAAAGAAACGGGTTCTGTAGGGACCCAGCATTTT | TRBV21-1 | . | . | TRBJ1-5
CASSSLAGGGNEQFF | TGTGCCAGCAGCTCACTAGCGGGAGGGGGGAATGAGCAGTTCTTC | TRBV6-4 | TRBD2 | . | TRBJ2-1
CASSQGTGGMSSTDTQYF | TGCGCCAGCAGCCAAGGGACGGGCGGGATGTCTAGCACAGATACGCAGTATTTT | TRBV4-3 | . | . | TRBJ2-3
CASSWVQGGYTF | TGTGCCAGCAGTTGGGTTCAGGGTGGCTACACCTTC | TRBV28 | . | . | TRBJ1-2
CAWTDSGAEAFF | TGTGCCTGGACAGACTCAGGGGCCGAAGCTTTCTTT | TRBV30 | . | . | TRBJ1-1
CASSLALGLAGPSYNEQFF | TGTGCCAGCAGCTTAGCGTTGGGACTAGCGGGACCCTCCTACAATGAGCAGTTCTTC | TRBV7-9 | TRBD2 | . | TRBJ2-1
CAIGATGAYEQYF | TGTGCCATCGGTGCGACAGGTGCCTACGAGCAGTACTTC | TRBV10-3 | . | . | TRBJ2-7
CATGTGPTAYEQYF | TGTGCCACCGGGACGGGACCCACCGCCTACGAGCAGTACTTC | TRBV21-1 | . | . | TRBJ2-7
CASSQGFKTLETQYF | TGCGCCAGCAGTCAGGGGTTTAAGACCCTAGAGACCCAGTACTTC | TRBV5-1 | . | . | TRBJ2-5
CASSQFNEQYF | TGCGCCAGCAGCCAATTCAACGAGCAGTACTTC | TRBV4-1 | . | once | TRBJ2-7
CASSIIGGNSYNEQFF | TGTGCCAGCTCCATTATAGGGGGCAATTCCTACAATGAGCAGTTCTTC | TRBV18 | TRBD1 | . | TRBJ2-1
CASSHPEGQVYGYTF | TGCGCCAGCAGCCACCCCGAGGGGCAGGTCTATGGCTACACCTTC | TRBV4-1 | . | . | TRBJ1-2
CASSLLRDHAYEQYF | TGTGCCAGCAGCTTATTACGGGACCATGCCTACGAGCAGTACTTC | TRBV11-2 | . | . | TRBJ2-7
CAWSVLGGPGQPQHF | TGTGCCTGGAGTGTACTAGGTGGCCCGGGTCAGCCCCAGCATTTT | TRBV30 | . | . | TRBJ1-5
CAASDSGSYDEQYF | TGCGCCGCCAGCGACAGCGGGAGCTACGACGAGCAGTACTTC | TRBV7-9 | TRBD2 | . | TRBJ2-7
CASSQIPARYEQYF | TGCGCCAGCAGCCAAATCCCCGCCCGATACGAGCAGTACTTC | TRBV4-1 | . | . | TRBJ2-7